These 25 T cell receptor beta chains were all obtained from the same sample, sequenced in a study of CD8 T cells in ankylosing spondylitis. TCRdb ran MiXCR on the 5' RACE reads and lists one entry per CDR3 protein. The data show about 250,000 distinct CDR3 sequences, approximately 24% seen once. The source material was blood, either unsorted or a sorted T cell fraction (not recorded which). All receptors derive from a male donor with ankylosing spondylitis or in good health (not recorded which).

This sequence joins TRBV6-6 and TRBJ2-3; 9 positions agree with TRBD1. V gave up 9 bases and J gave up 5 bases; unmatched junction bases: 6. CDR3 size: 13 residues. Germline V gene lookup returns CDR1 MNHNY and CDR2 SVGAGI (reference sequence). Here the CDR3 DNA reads TGTGCCAGTACCAGACAGGGGGAAGATACGCAGTATTTT. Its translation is CASTRQGEDTQYF.

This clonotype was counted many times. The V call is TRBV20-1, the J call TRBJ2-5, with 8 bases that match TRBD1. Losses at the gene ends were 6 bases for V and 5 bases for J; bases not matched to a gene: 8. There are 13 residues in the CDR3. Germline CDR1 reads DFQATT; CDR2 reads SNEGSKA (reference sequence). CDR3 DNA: TGCAGTGCCCAGGACAGGGTAAGGGAGACCCAGTACTTC. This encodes CSAQDRVRETQYF.

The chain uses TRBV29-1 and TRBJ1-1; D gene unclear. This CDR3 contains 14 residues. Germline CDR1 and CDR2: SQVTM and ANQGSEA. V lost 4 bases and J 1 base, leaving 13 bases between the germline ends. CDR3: CSVAVRAANTEAFF. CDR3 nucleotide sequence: TGCAGCGTTGCAGTAAGGGCAGCGAACACTGAAGCTTTCTTT. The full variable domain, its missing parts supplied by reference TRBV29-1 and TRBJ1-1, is SAVISQKPSRDICQRGTSLTIQCQVDSQVTMMFWYRQQPGQSLTLIATANQGSEATYESGFVIDKFPISRPNLTFSTLTVSNMSPEDSSIYLCSVAVRAANTEAFFGQGTRLTVV.

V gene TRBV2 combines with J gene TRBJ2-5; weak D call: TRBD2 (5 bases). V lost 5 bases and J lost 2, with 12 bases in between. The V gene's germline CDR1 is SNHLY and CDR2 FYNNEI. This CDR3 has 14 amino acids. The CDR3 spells CASSQGLGQETQYF. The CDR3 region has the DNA TGTGCCAGCAGTCAAGGACTGGGTCAAGAGACCCAGTACTTC.

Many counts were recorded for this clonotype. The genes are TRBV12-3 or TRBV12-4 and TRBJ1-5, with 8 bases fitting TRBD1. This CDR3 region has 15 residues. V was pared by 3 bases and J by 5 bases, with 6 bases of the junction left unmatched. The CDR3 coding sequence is TGTGCCAGCAGTTTCCCCAGGGGGCTAGATCAGCCCCAGCATTTT. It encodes CASSFPRGLDQPQHF.

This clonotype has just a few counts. CDR3 in amino acids: CASSRQGRSYEQYF. CDR3 coding DNA: TGTGCCAGCAGTCGACAGGGTCGGTCCTACGAGCAGTACTTC. The chain combines TRBV6-1 with TRBJ2-7; 7 nucleotides agree with TRBD1. CDR1 MNHNS and CDR2 SASEGT come from the germline V gene. The CDR3 is 14 residues long. Trimming at V came to 5 bases and at J to 1 base, leaving 5 bases not matched to a gene.

The CDR3: CASSPRAGGATGELFF. CDR3 nucleotide sequence: TGTGCCAGCAGCCCCCGGGCGGGGGGCGCCACCGGGGAGCTGTTTTTT. The V gene is TRBV11-3, the J gene TRBJ2-2, with 8 bases aligning to TRBD2. This CDR3 contains 16 residues. V lost 5 bases, J lost 4 bases, and 9 bases stayed unmatched. The germline V gene encodes CDR1 SGHNT and CDR2 YENEEA.

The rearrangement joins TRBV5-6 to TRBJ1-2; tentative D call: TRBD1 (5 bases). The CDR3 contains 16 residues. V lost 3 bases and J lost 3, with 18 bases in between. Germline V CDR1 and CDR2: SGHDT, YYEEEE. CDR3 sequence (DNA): TGTGCCAGCAGCTCCTGGGGACGGTCTAGAGACTATGGCTACACCTTC. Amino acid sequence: CASSSWGRSRDYGYTF.

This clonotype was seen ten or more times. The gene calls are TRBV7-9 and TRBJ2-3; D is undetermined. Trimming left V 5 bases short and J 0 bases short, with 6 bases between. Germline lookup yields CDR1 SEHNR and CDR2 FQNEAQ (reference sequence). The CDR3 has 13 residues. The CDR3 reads CASSAKSTDTQYF. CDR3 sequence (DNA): TGTGCCAGCAGCGCTAAGAGCACAGATACGCAGTATTTT.

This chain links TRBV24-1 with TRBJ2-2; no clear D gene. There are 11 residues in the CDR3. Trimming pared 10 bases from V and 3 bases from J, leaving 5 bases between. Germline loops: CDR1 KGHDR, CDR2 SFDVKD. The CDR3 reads CATGDTGELFF. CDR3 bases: TGTGCCACTGGGGACACCGGGGAGCTGTTTTTT.

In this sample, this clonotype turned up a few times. The CDR3 loop reads CSALTSGGQGETQYF. CDR3 DNA sequence: TGCAGTGCCTTGACTAGCGGGGGGCAGGGAGAGACCCAGTACTTC. The chain has TRBV20-1 and TRBJ2-5, with 13 bases that match TRBD2. Germline lookup yields CDR1 DFQATT and CDR2 SNEGSKA (reference sequence). J was trimmed by 4 bases and V by 6 bases; bases with no gene match: 8. The CDR3 runs to 15 residues.

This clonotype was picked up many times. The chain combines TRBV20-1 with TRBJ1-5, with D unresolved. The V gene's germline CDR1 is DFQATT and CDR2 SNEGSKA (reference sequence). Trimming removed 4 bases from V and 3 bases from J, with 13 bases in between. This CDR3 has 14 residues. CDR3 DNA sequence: TGCAGTGCTACAGCGTTCAGCAACAATCAGCCCCAGCATTTT. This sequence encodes CSATAFSNNQPQHF.

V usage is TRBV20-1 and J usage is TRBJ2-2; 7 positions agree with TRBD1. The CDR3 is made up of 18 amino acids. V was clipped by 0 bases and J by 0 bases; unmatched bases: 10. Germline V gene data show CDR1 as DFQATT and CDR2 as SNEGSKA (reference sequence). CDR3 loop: CSARDSRRQGSNTGELFF. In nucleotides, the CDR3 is TGCAGTGCTAGAGATTCACGAAGACAGGGATCGAACACCGGGGAGCTGTTTTTT.

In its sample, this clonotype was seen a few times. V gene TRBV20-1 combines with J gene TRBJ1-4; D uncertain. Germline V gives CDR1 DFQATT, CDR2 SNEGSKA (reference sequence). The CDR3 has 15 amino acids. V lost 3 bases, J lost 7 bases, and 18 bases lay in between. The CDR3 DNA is TGCAGTGCTAGCCCCATGAAAAAGGGAGGTGAAAAACTGTTTTTT. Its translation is CSASPMKKGGEKLFF.

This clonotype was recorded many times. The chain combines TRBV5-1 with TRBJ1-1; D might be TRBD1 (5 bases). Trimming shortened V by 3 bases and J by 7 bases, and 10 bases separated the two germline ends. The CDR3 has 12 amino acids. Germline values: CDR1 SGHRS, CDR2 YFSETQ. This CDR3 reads CASSSGTLEAFF. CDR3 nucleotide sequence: TGCGCCAGCAGCTCCGGGACCCTTGAAGCTTTCTTT.

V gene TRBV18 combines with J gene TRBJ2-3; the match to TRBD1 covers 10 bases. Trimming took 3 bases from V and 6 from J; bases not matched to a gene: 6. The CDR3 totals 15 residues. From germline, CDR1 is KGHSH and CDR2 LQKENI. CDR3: CASSPGQGVADTQYF. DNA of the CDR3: TGTGCCAGCTCACCTGGACAGGGGGTCGCGGATACGCAGTATTTT.

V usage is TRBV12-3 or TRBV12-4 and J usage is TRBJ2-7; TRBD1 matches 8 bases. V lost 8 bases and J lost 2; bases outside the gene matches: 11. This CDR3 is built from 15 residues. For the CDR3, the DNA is TGTGCCAGCGAGAGAGCCGGACAGGGCGCCTACGAGCAGTACTTC. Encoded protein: CASERAGQGAYEQYF.

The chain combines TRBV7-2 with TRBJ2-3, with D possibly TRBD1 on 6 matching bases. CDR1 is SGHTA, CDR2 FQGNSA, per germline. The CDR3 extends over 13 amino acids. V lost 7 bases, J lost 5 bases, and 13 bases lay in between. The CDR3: CASIRQQGDTQYF. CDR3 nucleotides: TGTGCCAGCATTCGACAACAGGGAGATACGCAGTATTTT.

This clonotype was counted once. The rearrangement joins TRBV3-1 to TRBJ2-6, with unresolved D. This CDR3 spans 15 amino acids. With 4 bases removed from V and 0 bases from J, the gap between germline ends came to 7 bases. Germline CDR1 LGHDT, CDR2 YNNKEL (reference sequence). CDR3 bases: TGTGCCAGCAGCCTGGAGCCCTCTGGGGCCAACGTCCTGACTTTC. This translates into CASSLEPSGANVLTF.

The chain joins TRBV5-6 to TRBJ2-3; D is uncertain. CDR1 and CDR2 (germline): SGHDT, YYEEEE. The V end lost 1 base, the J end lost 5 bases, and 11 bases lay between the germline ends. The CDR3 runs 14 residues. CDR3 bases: TGTGCCAGCAGCTTGTCCCTTCTGGGAGATACGCAGTATTTT. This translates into CASSLSLLGDTQYF.

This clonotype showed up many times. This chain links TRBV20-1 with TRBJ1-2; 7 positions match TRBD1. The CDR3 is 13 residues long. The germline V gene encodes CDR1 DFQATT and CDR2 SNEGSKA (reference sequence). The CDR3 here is CYYGDSLNYGYTF. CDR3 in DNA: TGCTACTACGGGGACAGCCTTAACTATGGCTACACCTTC.

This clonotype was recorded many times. In DNA, the CDR3 is TGTGCCACCAGTGATATGTCAGGGGGAGCGGAGACCCAGTACTTC. Translation: CATSDMSGGAETQYF. The J gene is TRBJ2-5, the V gene TRBV24-1; 7 bases line up with TRBD1. This CDR3 has 15 residues. The germline V gene encodes CDR1 KGHDR and CDR2 SFDVKD. V lost 3 bases and J lost 5; bases outside the gene matches: 8.

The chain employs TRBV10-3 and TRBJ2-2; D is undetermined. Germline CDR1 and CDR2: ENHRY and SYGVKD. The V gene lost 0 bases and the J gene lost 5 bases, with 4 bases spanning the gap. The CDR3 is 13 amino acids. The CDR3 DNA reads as TGTGCCATCAGTGAGTCCAAGACCGGGGAGCTGTTTTTT. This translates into CAISESKTGELFF.

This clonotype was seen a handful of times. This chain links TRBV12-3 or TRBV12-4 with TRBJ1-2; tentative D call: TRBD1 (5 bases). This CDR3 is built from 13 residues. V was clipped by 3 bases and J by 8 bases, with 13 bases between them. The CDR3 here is CASSFSGSEGYTF. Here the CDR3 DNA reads TGTGCCAGCAGTTTCTCAGGGTCGGAAGGCTACACCTTC.

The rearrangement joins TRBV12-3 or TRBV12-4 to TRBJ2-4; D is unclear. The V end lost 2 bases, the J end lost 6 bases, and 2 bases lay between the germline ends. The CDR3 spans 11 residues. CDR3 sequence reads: CASSLSNIQYF. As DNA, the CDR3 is TGTGCCAGCAGTTTATCAAACATTCAGTACTTC.